Listed below are T cell receptor beta chains from one sample, sequenced in a study of cytomegalovirus exposure and HLA in healthy donors. Here immunoSEQ multiplex PCR was the method, and the copy in TCRdb shows in-frame clones only, minus some. The repertoire holds 200,000 to 250,000 clones, with about 74% as singletons. The sample consisted of PBMCs. All receptors come from a woman aged 25-40 years in good health and CMV-seronegative. Each CDR3 is given with its conserved first and last residue. A D gene is named only where the DNA matches it firmly. Only part of the rows carry a size: once, few, many, or a class if the clone is expanded.

d_call j_call clone_size v_call cdr3_nt cdr3_aa
TRBD1 TRBJ1-6 NA TRBV25-1 TGTGCCAGCAGTGACCGGGACAGCTATAATTCCCCCCTCCACTTT CASSDRDSYNSPLHF
TRBD2 TRBJ2-1 once TRBV9 TGTGCCAGCAGCGTAGTTGGGACTAGCGGGGAGCAGTTCTTC CASSVVGTSGEQFF
TRBD2 TRBJ2-1 once TRBV7-6 TGTGCCAGCACCCCTGGTAGCGGGGCCAAGTGGGAGCAGTTCTTC CASTPGSGAKWEQFF
TRBD2 TRBJ2-1 NA TRBV10-1 TGCGCCAGCAGTGAGACTAGCGGGAGGGTAAGCTCCTACAATGAGCAGTTCTTC CASSETSGRVSSYNEQFF
NA TRBJ1-1 NA TRBV7-3 TGTGCCAGCAGCCCATCGGTCGGGGACACTGAAGCTTTCTTT CASSPSVGDTEAFF
TRBD1 TRBJ2-7 NA TRBV7-8 TGTGCCAGCAGTCAGGGAACGGGACAGGGGCTCTACGAGCAGTACTTC CASSQGTGQGLYEQYF
TRBD1 TRBJ1-2 NA TRBV7-9 TGTGCCAGCAGCTTAGATCCTTCGGGACAGATTAACTATGGCTACACCTTC CASSLDPSGQINYGYTF
TRBD2 TRBJ2-7 NA TRBV5-4 TGTGCCAGCAGTCTAGGGGAGGGCGAGCAGTACTTC CASSLGEGEQYF
NA TRBJ1-3 once TRBV29-1 TGCAGCGTTTACAGGAGCCCCTCTGGAAACACCATATATTTT CSVYRSPSGNTIYF
TRBD2 TRBJ2-7 once TRBV29-1 TGCAGCGTTGCGGGACTAGCGGTCTACGAGCAGTACTTC CSVAGLAVYEQYF
NA TRBJ1-2 NA TRBV4-1 TGCGCCAGCAGCCAACCGGGATACTATGGCTACACCTTC CASSQPGYYGYTF
NA TRBJ2-3 once TRBV11-3 TGTGCCAGCAGCTTAGGGGGGCGAAGCACAGATACGCAGTATTTT CASSLGGRSTDTQYF
NA TRBJ1-1 few TRBV29-1 TGCAGTCGGGGGACTGAAGCTTTCTTT CSRGTEAFF
NA TRBJ1-1 NA TRBV5-1 TGTGCCAGCAGCAATTGGAGGATGGTGAACACTGAAGCTTTCTTT CASSNWRMVNTEAFF
TRBD2 TRBJ2-1 NA TRBV11-3 TGTGCCAGCAGCCCGGGACTAGCGACTGGTGAGCAGTTCTTC CASSPGLATGEQFF
NA TRBJ2-6 NA TRBV7-2 TGTGCCAGCAGCTTAGGACTTTCTGGGGCCAACGTCCTGACTTTC CASSLGLSGANVLTF
NA TRBJ2-3 NA TRBV25-1 TGTGCAGTACGAGAGTTGCTGACAGATACGCAGTATTTT CAVRELLTDTQYF
NA TRBJ1-5 few TRBV5-6 TGTGCCAGCGCCACCCACGGGGCGGGGGAGAATCAGCCCCAGCATTTT CASATHGAGENQPQHF
TRBD1 TRBJ1-2 NA TRBV2 TGTGCCAGCAGATGGGACAGGGGGCGAGGCTACACCTTC CASRWDRGRGYTF
NA TRBJ2-1 once TRBV7-9 TGTGCCAGCAGCTTACAGGACTATTACAATGAGCAGTTCTTC CASSLQDYYNEQFF
TRBD2 TRBJ2-7 NA TRBV2 TGTGCCAGCACAACTAGCGGGGGGTCCTACGAGCAGTACTTC CASTTSGGSYEQYF
NA TRBJ2-1 NA TRBV1 TGCACCAGCAGCCGTGTACCTAGCGACCCCTCGTATGAGCAGTTCTTC CTSSRVPSDPSYEQFF
NA TRBJ1-1 NA TRBV5-4 TGTGCCAGCAGCTCCGTGGACAGCCCTGAAGCTTTCTTT CASSSVDSPEAFF
NA TRBJ1-1 few TRBV6-4 TGTGCCAGCAGTTTAGAGTGGGTGGAGGGCGTATTCACTGAAGCTTTCTTT CASSLEWVEGVFTEAFF
NA TRBJ2-7 NA TRBV27 TGTGCCAGCAGTCCACCGGGACTTCTCTCCTACGAGCAGTACTTC CASSPPGLLSYEQYF
NA TRBJ2-3 NA TRBV6-5 TGTGCCAGCAGTTACGATATTAGAGATACGCAGTATTTT CASSYDIRDTQYF
NA TRBJ2-3 NA TRBV6-5 TGTGCCAGCAGTTACTCTCCGGGTAGCACAGATACGCAGTATTTT CASSYSPGSTDTQYF
NA TRBJ1-2 NA TRBV30 TGTGCCTGGGGACCCGGAACCCCTGGAGGCTATGGCTACACCTTC CAWGPGTPGGYGYTF
NA TRBJ1-1 few TRBV21-1 TGTGCCAGCAGCAAAGAAGGGGTACCGTCGGAAGCTTTCTTT CASSKEGVPSEAFF
NA TRBJ1-4 few TRBV9 TGTGCCAGCAGCGTAGGTCAGGGTGGTGAAAAACTGTTTTTT CASSVGQGGEKLFF
TRBD2 TRBJ2-7 NA TRBV5-8 TGTGCCAGCAGCTTCAGCGGGGGGGACTACGAGCAGTACTTC CASSFSGGDYEQYF
TRBD1 TRBJ2-1 NA TRBV27 TGTGCCAGCAGTTTATCGGGACAGGGTAAGGACAATGAGCAGTTCTTC CASSLSGQGKDNEQFF
TRBD2 TRBJ2-1 NA TRBV7-8 TGTGCCAGCAGCTCGCTAGCGGGAGGGCTCGATGAGCAGTTCTTC CASSSLAGGLDEQFF
NA TRBJ1-2 NA TRBV6-5 TGTGCCAGCAGTTACTCCGGGACACAGTATGGCTACACCTTC CASSYSGTQYGYTF
TRBD1 TRBJ1-1 NA TRBV10-3 TGTGCCATCGGGGACAGGGGGAACACTGAAGCTTTCTTT CAIGDRGNTEAFF
NA TRBJ2-7 NA TRBV4-1 TGCGCCAGCAGCCAGGGGCTCGGAGAAGCCTACGAGCAGTACTTC CASSQGLGEAYEQYF
NA TRBJ1-1 NA TRBV6-5 TGTGCCAGCACCCAAAAAAGTAGACTTTCTGAAGCTTTCTTT CASTQKSRLSEAFF
TRBD2 TRBJ2-7 once TRBV6-1 TGTGCCAGCAGACCCAGACTAGCGGGGACCTACGAGCAGTACTTC CASRPRLAGTYEQYF
TRBD1 TRBJ1-2 NA TRBV7-9 TGTGCCAGCAGCCCGACAGGGTTTGAAACGTATGGCTACACCTTC CASSPTGFETYGYTF
NA TRBJ2-7 NA TRBV5-1 TGCGCCAGCAGCTTGGCCCGGGCTAGCGTCCTGCCCTCCTACGAGCAGTACTTC CASSLARASVLPSYEQYF
NA TRBJ2-1 NA TRBV4-1 TGCGCCAGCAGCCAGTGGGGCGGGGGCCCCAGGGATGAGCAGTTCTTC CASSQWGGGPRDEQFF
NA TRBJ2-7 NA TRBV11-2 TGTGCCAGCAGCTTCGGTCGAAGGGGCGAGCAGTACTTC CASSFGRRGEQYF